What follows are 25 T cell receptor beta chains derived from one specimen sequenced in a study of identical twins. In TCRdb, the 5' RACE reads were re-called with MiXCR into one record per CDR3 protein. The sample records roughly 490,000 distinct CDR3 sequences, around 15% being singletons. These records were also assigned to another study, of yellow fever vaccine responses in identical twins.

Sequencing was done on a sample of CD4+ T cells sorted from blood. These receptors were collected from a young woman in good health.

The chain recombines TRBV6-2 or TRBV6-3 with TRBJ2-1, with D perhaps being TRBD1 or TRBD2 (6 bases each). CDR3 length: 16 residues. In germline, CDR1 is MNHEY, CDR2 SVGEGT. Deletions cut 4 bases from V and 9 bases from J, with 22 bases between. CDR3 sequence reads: CASSFSQGGRRGEQFF. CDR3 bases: TGTGCCAGCAGTTTCTCACAGGGAGGTCGAAGGGGTGAGCAGTTCTTC.

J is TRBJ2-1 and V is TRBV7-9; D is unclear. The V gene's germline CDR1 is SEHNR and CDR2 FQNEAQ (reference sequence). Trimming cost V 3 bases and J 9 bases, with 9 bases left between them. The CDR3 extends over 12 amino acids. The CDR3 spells CASSFTSSEQFF. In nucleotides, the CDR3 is TGTGCCAGCAGCTTTACTTCAAGTGAGCAGTTCTTC.

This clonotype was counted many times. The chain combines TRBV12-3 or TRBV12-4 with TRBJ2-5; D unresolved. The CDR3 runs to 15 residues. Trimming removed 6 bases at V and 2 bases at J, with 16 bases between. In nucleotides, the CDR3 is TGTGCCAGCAGCAAATCCCGGACGATTCAAGAGACCCAGTACTTC. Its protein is CASSKSRTIQETQYF.

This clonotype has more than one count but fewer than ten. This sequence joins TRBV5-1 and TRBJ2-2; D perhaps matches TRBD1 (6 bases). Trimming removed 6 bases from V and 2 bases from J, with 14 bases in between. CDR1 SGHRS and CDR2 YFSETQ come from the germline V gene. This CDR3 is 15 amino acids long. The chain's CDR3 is CASTPGTPNTGELFF. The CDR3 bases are TGCGCCAGCACCCCCGGGACACCTAACACCGGGGAGCTGTTTTTT.

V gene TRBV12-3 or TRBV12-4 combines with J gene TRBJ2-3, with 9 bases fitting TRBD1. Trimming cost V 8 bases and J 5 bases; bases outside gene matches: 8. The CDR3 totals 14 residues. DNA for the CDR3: TGTGCCAGCCGAGGACAGGGGCAGGGAGATACGCAGTATTTT. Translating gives CASRGQGQGDTQYF.

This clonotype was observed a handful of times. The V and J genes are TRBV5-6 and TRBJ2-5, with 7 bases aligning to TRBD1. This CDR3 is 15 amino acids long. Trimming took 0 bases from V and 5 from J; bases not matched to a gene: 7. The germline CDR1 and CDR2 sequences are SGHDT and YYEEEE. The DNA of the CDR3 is TGTGCCAGCAGCTTGGGCCTACAGGGGCGGGAGACCCAGTACTTC. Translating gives CASSLGLQGRETQYF.

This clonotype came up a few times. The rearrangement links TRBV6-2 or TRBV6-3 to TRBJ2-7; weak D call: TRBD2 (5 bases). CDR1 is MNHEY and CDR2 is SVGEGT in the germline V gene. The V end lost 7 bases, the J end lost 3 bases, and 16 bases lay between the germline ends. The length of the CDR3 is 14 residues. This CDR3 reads CASTDRADFYEQYF. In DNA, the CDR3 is TGTGCCAGCACGGACCGGGCGGACTTCTACGAGCAGTACTTC.

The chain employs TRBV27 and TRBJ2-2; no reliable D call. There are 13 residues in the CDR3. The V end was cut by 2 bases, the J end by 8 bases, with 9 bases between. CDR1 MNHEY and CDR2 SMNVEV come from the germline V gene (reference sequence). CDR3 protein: CASSLEPWGELFF. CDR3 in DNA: TGTGCCAGCAGTTTAGAGCCCTGGGGGGAGCTGTTTTTT.

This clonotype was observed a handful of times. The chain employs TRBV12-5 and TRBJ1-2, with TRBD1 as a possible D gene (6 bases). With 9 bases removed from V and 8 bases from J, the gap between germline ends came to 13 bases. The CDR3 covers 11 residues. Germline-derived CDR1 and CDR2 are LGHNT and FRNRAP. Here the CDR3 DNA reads TGTGCTAGCAGGACAGACGGCGGCTACACCTTC. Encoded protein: CASRTDGGYTF.

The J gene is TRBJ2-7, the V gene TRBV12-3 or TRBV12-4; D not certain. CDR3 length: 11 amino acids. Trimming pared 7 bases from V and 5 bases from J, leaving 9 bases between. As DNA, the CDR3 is TGTGCCAGCACCTACTCAAACGAGCAGTACTTC. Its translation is CASTYSNEQYF.

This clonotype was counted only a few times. CDR3: CASMGGIGVEETQYF. The CDR3 DNA reads as TGTGCCAGCATGGGCGGGATAGGGGTAGAAGAGACCCAGTACTTC. The chain uses TRBV6-1 and TRBJ2-5; TRBD2 is a possible D gene (6 bases). The CDR3 is made up of 15 amino acids. With 7 bases removed from V and 3 bases from J, the gap between germline ends came to 18 bases. Germline V gene sequence: CDR1 MNHNS, CDR2 SASEGT.

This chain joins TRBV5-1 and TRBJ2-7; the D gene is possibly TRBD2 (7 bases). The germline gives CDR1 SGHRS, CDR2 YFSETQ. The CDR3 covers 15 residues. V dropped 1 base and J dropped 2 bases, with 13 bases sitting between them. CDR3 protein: CASSLWRGGAYEQYF. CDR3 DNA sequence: TGCGCCAGCAGCTTGTGGAGGGGGGGTGCCTACGAGCAGTACTTC.

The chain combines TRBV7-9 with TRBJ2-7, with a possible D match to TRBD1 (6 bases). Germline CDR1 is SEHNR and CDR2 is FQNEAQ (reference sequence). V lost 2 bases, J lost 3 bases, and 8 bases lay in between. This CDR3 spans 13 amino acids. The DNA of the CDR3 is TGTGCCAGCAGCTTAATGGACAGCTACGAGCAGTACTTC. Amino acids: CASSLMDSYEQYF.

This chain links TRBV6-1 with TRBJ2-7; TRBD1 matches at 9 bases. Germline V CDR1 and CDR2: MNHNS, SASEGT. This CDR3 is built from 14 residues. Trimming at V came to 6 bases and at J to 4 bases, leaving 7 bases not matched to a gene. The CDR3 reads CASRTTGGEYEQYF. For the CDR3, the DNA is TGTGCCAGCAGGACTACAGGGGGCGAGTACGAGCAGTACTTC.

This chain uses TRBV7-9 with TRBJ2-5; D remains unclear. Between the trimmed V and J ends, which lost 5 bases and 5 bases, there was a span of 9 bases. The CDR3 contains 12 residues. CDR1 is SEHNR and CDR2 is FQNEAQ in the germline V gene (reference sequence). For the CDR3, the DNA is TGTGCCAGCAGCGGACGATCGGAGACCCAGTACTTC. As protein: CASSGRSETQYF.

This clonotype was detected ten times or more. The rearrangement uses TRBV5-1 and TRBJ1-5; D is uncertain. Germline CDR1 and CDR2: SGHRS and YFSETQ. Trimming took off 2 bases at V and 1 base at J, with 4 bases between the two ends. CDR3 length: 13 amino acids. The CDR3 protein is CASSFTSNQPQHF. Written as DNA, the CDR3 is TGCGCCAGCAGCTTCACGAGCAATCAGCCCCAGCATTTT.

CDR3 loop: CASSPSSGVLHEQFF. The CDR3, as DNA: TGTGCCAGCAGCCCCTCTAGCGGGGTATTACATGAGCAGTTCTTC. The V and J genes are TRBV9 and TRBJ2-1; TRBD2 matches at 9 bases. Germline CDR1 SGDLS, CDR2 YYNGEE. V shed 4 bases, J shed 8 bases, and the junction held 10 bases outside the gene matches. The CDR3 is 15 amino acids.

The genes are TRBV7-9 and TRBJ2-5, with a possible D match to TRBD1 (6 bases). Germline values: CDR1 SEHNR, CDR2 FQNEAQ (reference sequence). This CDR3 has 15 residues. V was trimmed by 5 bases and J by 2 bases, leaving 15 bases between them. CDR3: CASSRRQGWQETQYF. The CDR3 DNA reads TGTGCCAGCAGCCGACGGCAGGGGTGGCAAGAGACCCAGTACTTC.

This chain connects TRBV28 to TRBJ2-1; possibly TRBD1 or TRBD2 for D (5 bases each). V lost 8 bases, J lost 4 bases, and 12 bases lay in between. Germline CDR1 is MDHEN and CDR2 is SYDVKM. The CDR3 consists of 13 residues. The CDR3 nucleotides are TGTGCCAGCCGTTCGGGGCTTTACAATGAGCAGTTCTTC. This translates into CASRSGLYNEQFF.

The CDR3 region is CASSLSLYGDRPNNEQFF. The DNA for the CDR3 is TGTGCCAGCAGTTTATCGCTTTACGGGGACAGGCCGAACAATGAGCAGTTCTTC. This chain joins TRBV12-3 or TRBV12-4 and TRBJ2-1; 8 nucleotides line up with TRBD1. Trimming took 2 bases from V and 5 from J; bases not matched to a gene: 14. The CDR3 is 18 amino acids.

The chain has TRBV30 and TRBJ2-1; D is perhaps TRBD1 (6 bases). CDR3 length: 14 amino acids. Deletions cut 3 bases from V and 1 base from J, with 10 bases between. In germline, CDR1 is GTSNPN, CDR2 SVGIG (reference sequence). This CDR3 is CAWRQGGSYNEQFF. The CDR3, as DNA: TGTGCCTGGAGACAAGGGGGATCCTACAATGAGCAGTTCTTC. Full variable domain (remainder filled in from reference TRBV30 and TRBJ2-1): SQTIHQWPATLVQPVGSPLSLECTVEGTSNPNLYWYRQAAGRGLQLLFYSVGIGQISSEVPQNLSASRPQDRQFILSSKKLLLSDSGFYLCAWRQGGSYNEQFFGPGTRLTVL.

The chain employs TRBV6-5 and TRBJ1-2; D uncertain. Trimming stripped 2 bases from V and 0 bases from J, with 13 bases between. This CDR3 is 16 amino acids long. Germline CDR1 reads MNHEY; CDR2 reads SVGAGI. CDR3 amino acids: CASSYKSAGSNYGYTF. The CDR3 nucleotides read TGTGCCAGCAGTTACAAATCGGCAGGTTCTAACTATGGCTACACCTTC.

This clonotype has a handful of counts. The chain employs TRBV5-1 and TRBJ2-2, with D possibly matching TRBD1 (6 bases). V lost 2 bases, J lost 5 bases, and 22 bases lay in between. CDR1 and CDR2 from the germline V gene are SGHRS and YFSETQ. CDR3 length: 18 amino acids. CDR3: CASSFAGAIGTGTGELFF. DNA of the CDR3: TGCGCCAGCAGCTTTGCAGGGGCGATCGGAACGGGGACCGGGGAGCTGTTTTTT.

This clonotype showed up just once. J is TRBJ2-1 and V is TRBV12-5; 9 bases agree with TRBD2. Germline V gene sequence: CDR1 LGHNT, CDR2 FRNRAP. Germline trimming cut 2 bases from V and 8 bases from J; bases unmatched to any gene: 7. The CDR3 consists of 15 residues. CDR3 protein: CASGLSSGSTDEQFF. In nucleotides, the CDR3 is TGTGCTAGTGGTTTGAGTAGCGGGAGTACAGATGAGCAGTTCTTC. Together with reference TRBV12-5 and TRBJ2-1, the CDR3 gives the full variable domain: DARVTQTPRHKVTEMGQEVTMRCQPILGHNTVFWYRQTMMQGLELLAYFRNRAPLDDSGMPKDRFSAEMPDATLATLKIQPSEPRDSAVYFCASGLSSGSTDEQFFGPGTRLTVL.

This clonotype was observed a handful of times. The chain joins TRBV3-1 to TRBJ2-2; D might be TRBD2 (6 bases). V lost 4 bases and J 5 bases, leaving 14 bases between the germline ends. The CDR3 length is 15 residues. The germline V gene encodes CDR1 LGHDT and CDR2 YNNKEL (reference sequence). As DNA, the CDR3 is TGTGCCAGCAGCCCTCGGGACTCCCGGACCGGGGAGCTGTTTTTT. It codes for CASSPRDSRTGELFF.